This T cell receptor (beta chain) was sequenced during a study of blood T cells in healthy people across ages. Background on the study: Template switching recovered approximately one barcoded beta molecule for every two T cells.

This clonotype was found many times. Its antigen is unknown. Through a sample-barcoded 5' primer and a J-beta primer mix, a second PCR was run for roughly 7 to 11 cycles. Each cDNA was tagged by a template-switch adaptor containing 12 random nucleotides. MiXCR, run by TCRdb on the 5' RACE reads, gives a single entry per CDR3 protein. The repertoire holds around 800,000 distinct CDR3 sequences, about 47% seen once, with 15% to 20% in the top ten. V was cut by 5 bases and J by 5 bases, with 15 bases left in between. The CDR3 is made up of 14 amino acids. Per the germline V gene, CDR1 is SGHTA and CDR2 is FQGNSA. Study-level points and caveats: Long-lived donors carried more naive CD4+ cells and greater diversity than aged donors.

This clonotype was sampled from a man aged 80 or over in good health. This rearrangement joins TRBV7-2 to TRBJ2-5, with D possibly matching TRBD1 (5 bases). Sequencing was done on a sample of blood. In nucleotides, the CDR3 is TGTGCCAGCAGCACTGACCAGGGCGCTGAGACCCAGTACTTC. It yields the protein CASSTDQGAETQYF.